Listed below are T cell receptor beta chains from one sample, sequenced in a study of T cell responses to AZD1222 COVID-19 vaccine. Some clones are missing from TCRdb's copy, which holds only in-frame ones; the method was immunoSEQ multiplex PCR. The table has about 140,000 clones, more than 85% seen once. This material consisted of peripheral blood, taken after recovery from COVID-19. These TCRs come from an adult who had recovered from COVID-19. Each CDR3 is given with its conserved first and last residue. D genes are given only for firm matches.

TRBV2	.	TRBJ2-6	CASSAGPARGSHSGANVLTF	TGTGCCAGCAGTGCGGGACCCGCGAGGGGGAGTCACTCTGGGGCCAACGTCCTGACTTTC
TRBV6-5	TRBD2	TRBJ2-1	CASTPLAGANNEQFF	TGTGCCAGCACCCCTCTAGCGGGGGCGAACAATGAGCAGTTCTTC
TRBV5-4	.	TRBJ1-3	CASSLTPQQASGNTIYF	TGTGCCAGCAGCTTGACCCCTCAACAAGCCTCTGGAAACACCATATATTTT
TRBV3-1/TRBV3-2	TRBD1	TRBJ2-5	CASSQGQGALETQYF	TGTGCCAGCAGCCAAGGACAGGGGGCTTTGGAGACCCAGTACTTC
TRBV14	.	TRBJ1-6	CASSQVAPLHNSPLHF	TGTGCCAGCAGCCAAGTGGCGCCCCTACATAATTCACCCCTCCACTTT
TRBV4-1	.	TRBJ1-1	CASSQDRGTEAFF	TGCGCCAGCAGCCAAGACAGAGGGACTGAAGCTTTCTTT
TRBV3-1/TRBV3-2	.	TRBJ1-1	CASSRGTIAEAFF	TGTGCCAGCAGCCGAGGGACAATTGCTGAAGCTTTCTTT
TRBV11-2	.	TRBJ2-1	CASSPSWVIQFF	TGTGCCAGCAGCCCGAGCTGGGTGATTCAGTTCTTC
TRBV5-1	.	TRBJ1-1	CASSAQGNTEAFF	TGCGCCAGCAGCGCGCAGGGTAACACTGAAGCTTTCTTT
TRBV7-4	.	TRBJ1-6	CASSLMGQYNSPLHF	TGTGCCAGCAGCTTAATGGGGCAGTATAATTCACCCCTCCACTTT
TRBV9	TRBD2	TRBJ2-3	CASSFSGRAGDTQYF	TGTGCCAGCAGCTTTAGCGGGAGGGCCGGAGATACGCAGTATTTT
TRBV6-5	.	TRBJ1-1	CASSSLTRVGFGEAFF	TGTGCCAGCAGTTCCCTCACCCGGGTCGGTTTCGGTGAAGCTTTCTTT
TRBV25-1	.	TRBJ2-1	CASSDLRETFGVNEQFF	TGTGCCAGCAGTGATCTTCGGGAAACCTTTGGGGTCAATGAGCAGTTCTTC
TRBV19	TRBD1	TRBJ1-5	CASSFAKTGVHNQPQHF	TGTGCCAGTAGTTTCGCCAAAACAGGGGTCCACAATCAGCCCCAGCATTTT
TRBV10-3	.	TRBJ2-1	CAISEGTGSTLYNEQFF	TGTGCCATCAGTGAGGGTACAGGGTCTACATTATACAATGAGCAGTTCTTC
TRBV9	.	TRBJ2-4	CASSVGGGNIQYF	TGTGCCAGCAGCGTCGGGGGAGGCAACATTCAGTACTTC